The sequence of this T cell receptor beta chain was determined in a study of shared clonotypes between healthy human individuals. General observations from the study: Represented diversity, genetic and exposure-history alike, was limited by few donors. Sequencing depth was expected to affect clonotype sharing among donors.

PCR replicates performed on unsorted PBMC used approximately 300 ng DNA, tens of thousands of T cell genomes. Profiled with immunoSEQ multiplex PCR; TCRdb holds only in-frame clones, not every one. The data hold about 520,000 clones, with more than 75% observed a single time. Concerning this clone itself: Its antigen remains unidentified.

The germline CDR1 and CDR2 sequences are MNHEY and SMNVEV (reference sequence). The CDR3 totals 15 residues. The junction had 16 bases not matched to a gene; V was cut back by 8 bases and J by 6 bases. The donors, healthy adults who were HIV-negative, had experienced no recent acute infections or vaccinations. The J gene is TRBJ2-7, the V gene TRBV27, with 7 bases lining up with TRBD2. The clonotype comes from a woman in her thirties or forties in good health. Some clones in this sample may be carry-over from other donors' samples. Sequencing was performed on PBMCs. The CDR3 coding sequence is TGTGCCAGCTCTTACGCGCGCGGCGGGAGCATCGAGCAGTACTTC. Protein sequence: CASSYARGGSIEQYF.